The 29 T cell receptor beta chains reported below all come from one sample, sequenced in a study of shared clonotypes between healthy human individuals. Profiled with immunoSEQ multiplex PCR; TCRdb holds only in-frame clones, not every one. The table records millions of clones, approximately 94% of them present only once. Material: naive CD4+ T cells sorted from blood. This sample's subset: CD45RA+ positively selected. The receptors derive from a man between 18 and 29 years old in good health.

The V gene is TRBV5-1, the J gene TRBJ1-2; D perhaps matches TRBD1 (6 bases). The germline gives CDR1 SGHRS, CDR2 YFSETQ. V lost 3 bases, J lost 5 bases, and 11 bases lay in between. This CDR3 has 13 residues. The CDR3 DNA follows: TGCGCCAGCAGCTCCCAACAGGGATATGGCTACACCTTC. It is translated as CASSSQQGYGYTF.

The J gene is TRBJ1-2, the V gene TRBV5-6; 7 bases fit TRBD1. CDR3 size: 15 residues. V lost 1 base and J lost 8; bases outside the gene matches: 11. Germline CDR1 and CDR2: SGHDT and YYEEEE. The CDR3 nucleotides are TGTGCCAGCAGCTTGAATGGTGGAGGGACAGAGGGCTACACCTTC. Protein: CASSLNGGGTEGYTF.

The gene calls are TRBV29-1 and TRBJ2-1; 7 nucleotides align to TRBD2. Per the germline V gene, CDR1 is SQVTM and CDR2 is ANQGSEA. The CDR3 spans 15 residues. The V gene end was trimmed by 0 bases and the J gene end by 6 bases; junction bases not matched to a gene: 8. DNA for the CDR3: TGCAGCGTTGAAGATCTCGCGGGAGTCGTCAATGAGCAGTTCTTC. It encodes CSVEDLAGVVNEQFF.

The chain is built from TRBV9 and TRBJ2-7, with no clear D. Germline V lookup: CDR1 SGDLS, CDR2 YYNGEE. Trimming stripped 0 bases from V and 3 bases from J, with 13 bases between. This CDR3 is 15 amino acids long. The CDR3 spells CASSVVSGPLYEQYF. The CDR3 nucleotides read TGTGCCAGCAGCGTAGTATCAGGTCCCCTCTACGAGCAGTACTTC.

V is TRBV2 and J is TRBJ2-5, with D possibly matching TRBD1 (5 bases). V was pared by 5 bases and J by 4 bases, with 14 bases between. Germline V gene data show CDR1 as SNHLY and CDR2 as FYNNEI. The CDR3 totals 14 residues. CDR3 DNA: TGTGCCAGCAGTCCGGTGGGGCCCCCAGAGACCCAGTACTTC. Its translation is CASSPVGPPETQYF.

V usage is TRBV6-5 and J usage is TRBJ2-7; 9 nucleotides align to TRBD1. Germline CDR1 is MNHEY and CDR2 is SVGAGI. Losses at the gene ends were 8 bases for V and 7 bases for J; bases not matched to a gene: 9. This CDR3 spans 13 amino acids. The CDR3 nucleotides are TGTGCCAGCGCCGGGACAGGGCATTATGAGCAGTACTTC. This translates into CASAGTGHYEQYF.

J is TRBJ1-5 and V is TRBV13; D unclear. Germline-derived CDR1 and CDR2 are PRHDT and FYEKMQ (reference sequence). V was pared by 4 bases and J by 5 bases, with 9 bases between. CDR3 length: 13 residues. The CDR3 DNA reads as TGTGCCAGCAGCTCCCAGCAGTATCAGCCCCAGCATTTT. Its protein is CASSSQQYQPQHF.

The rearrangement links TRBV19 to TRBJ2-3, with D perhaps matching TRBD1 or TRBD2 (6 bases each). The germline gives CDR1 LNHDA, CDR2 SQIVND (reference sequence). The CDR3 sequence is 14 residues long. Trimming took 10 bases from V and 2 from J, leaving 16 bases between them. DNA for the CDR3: TGTGCCACCACGCTCGGGGGCATCACAGATACGCAGTATTTT. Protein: CATTLGGITDTQYF.

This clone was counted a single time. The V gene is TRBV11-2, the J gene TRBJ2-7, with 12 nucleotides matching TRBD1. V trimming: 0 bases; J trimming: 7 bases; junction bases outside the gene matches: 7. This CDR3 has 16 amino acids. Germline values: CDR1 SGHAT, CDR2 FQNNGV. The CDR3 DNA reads TGTGCCAGCAGCTTAGATCAGGGACAGGGGGCGTGGGAGCAGTACTTC. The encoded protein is CASSLDQGQGAWEQYF.

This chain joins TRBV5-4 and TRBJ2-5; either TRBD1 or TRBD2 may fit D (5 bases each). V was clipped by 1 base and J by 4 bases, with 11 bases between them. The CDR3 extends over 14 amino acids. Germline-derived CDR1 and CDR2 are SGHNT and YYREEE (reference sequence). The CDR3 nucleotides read TGTGCCAGCAGCTTGATCCCAGGGAGAGAGACCCAGTACTTC. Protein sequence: CASSLIPGRETQYF.

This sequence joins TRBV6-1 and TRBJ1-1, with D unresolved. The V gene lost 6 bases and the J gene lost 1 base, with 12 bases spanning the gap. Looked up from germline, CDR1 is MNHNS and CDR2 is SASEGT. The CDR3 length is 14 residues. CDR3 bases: TGTGCCAGCAGCACCGCCTCAGGGAACACTGAAGCTTTCTTT. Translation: CASSTASGNTEAFF.

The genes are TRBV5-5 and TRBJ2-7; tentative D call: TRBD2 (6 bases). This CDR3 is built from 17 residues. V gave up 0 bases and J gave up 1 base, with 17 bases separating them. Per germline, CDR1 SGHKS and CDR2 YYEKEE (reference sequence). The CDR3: CASSLEWGTLPSYEQYF. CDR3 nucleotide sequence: TGTGCCAGCAGCTTGGAGTGGGGGACTTTGCCTTCCTACGAGCAGTACTTC. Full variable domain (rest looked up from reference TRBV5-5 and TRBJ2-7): DAGVTQSPTHLIKTRGQQVTLRCSPISGHKSVSWYQQVLGQGPQFIFQYYEKEERGRGNFPDRFSARQFPNYSSELNVNALLLGDSALYLCASSLEWGTLPSYEQYFGPGTRLTVT.

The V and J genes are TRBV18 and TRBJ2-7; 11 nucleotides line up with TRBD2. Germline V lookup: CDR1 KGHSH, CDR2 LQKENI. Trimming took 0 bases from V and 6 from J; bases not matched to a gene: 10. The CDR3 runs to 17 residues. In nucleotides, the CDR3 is TGTGCCAGCTCACCACCTAATAGCGGGAGGGCCTTAGGCGAGCAGTACTTC. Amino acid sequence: CASSPPNSGRALGEQYF.

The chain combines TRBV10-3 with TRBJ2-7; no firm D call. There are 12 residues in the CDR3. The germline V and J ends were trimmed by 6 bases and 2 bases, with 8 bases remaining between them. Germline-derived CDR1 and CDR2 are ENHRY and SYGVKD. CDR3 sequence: CAISPEAYEQYF. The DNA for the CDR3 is TGTGCCATCAGCCCAGAAGCCTACGAGCAGTACTTC.

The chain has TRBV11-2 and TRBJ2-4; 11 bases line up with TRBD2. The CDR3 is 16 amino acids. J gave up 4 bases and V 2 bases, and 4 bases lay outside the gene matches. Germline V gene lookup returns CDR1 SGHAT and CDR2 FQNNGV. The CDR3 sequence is CASSLLTSGGKNIQYF. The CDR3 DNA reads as TGTGCCAGCAGCTTACTTACTAGCGGGGGAAAAAACATTCAGTACTTC.

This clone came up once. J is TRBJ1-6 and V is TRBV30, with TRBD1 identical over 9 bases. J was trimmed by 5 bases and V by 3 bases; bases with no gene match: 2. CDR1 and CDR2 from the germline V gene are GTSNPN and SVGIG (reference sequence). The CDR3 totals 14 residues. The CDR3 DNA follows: TGTGCCTGGAGGGACAGGGGAAATAATTCACCCCTCCACTTT. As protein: CAWRDRGNNSPLHF.

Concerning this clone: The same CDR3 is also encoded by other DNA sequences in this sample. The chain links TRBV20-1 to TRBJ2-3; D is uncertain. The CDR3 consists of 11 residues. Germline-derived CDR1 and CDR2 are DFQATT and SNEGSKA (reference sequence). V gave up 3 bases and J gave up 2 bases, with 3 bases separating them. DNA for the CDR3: TGCAGTGCTAGCATCACAGATACGCAGTATTTT. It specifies CSASITDTQYF.

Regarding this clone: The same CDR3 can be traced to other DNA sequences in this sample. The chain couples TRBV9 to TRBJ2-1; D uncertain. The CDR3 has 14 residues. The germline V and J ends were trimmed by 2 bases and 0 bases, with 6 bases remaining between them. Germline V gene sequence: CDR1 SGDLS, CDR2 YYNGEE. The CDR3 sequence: CASSVASSYNEQFF. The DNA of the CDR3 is TGTGCCAGCAGCGTGGCGAGCTCCTACAATGAGCAGTTCTTC.

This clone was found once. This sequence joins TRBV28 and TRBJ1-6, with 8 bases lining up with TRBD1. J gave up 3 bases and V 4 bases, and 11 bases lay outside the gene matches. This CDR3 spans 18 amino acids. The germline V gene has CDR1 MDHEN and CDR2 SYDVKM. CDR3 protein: CASSSRAGTGFYNSPLHF. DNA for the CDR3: TGTGCCAGCAGTTCTCGAGCCGGGACAGGTTTCTATAATTCACCCCTCCACTTT.

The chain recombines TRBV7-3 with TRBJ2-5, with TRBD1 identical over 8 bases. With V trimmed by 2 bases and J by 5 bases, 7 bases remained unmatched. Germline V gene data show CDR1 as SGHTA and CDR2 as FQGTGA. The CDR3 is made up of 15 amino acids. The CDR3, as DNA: TGTGCCAGCAGCTTACAGGGACAGGATGGGGAGACCCAGTACTTC. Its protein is CASSLQGQDGETQYF.

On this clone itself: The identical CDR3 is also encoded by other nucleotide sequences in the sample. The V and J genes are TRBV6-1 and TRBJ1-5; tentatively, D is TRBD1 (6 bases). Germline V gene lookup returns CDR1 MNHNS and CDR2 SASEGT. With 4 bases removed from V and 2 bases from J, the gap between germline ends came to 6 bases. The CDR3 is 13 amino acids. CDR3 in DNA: TGTGCCAGCAGTGGGACAGGCAATCAGCCCCAGCATTTT. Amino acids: CASSGTGNQPQHF.

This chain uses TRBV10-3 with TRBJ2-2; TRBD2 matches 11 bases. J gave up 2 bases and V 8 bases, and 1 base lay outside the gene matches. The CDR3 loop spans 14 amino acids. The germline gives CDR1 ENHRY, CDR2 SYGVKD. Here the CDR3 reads CAIGTSGNTGELFF. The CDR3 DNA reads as TGTGCCATCGGGACTAGCGGTAACACCGGGGAGCTGTTTTTT.

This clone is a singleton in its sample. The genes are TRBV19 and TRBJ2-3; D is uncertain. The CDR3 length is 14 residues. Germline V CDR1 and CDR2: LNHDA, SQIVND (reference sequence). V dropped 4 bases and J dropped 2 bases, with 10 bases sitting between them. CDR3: CASSTRYPTDTQYF. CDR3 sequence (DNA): TGTGCCAGTAGTACCAGGTACCCCACAGATACGCAGTATTTT.

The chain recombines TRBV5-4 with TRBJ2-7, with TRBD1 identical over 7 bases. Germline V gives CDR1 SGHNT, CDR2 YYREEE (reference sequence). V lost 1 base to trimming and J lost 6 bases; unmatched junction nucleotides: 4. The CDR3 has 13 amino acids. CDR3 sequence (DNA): TGTGCCAGCAGCTTGAGAGGGGGCATCGAGCAGTACTTC. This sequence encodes CASSLRGGIEQYF. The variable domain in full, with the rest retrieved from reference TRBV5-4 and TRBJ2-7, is ETGVTQSPTHLIKTRGQQVTLRCSSQSGHNTVSWYQQALGQGPQFIFQYYREEENGRGNFPPRFSGLQFPNYSSELNVNALELDDSALYLCASSLRGGIEQYFGPGTRLTVT.

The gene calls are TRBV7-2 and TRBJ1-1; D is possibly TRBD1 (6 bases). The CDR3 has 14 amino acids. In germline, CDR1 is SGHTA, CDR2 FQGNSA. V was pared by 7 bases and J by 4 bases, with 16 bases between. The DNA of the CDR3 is TGTGCCAGCATGCTAAGGGGGTTGGGCACTGAAGCTTTCTTT. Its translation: CASMLRGLGTEAFF.

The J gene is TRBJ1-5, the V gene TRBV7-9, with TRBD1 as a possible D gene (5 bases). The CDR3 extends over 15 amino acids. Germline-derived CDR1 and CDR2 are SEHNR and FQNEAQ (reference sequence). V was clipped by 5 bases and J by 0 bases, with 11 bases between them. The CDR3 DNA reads TGTGCCAGCAGCCCTGGGACCATTAGCAATCAGCCCCAGCATTTT. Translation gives CASSPGTISNQPQHF.

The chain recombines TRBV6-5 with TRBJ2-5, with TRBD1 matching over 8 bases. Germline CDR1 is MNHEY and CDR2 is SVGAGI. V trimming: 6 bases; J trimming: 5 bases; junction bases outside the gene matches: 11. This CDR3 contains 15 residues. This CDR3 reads CASRGLTGGRETQYF. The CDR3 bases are TGTGCCAGCAGGGGTCTCACAGGGGGTAGGGAGACCCAGTACTTC.

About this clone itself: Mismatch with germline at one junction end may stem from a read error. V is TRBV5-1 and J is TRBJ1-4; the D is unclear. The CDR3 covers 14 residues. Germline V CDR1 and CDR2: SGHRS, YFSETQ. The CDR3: CASSLRSKNEELFF. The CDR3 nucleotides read TGCGCCAGCAGCTTGAGGAGTAAGAATGAAGAACTGTTTTTT.

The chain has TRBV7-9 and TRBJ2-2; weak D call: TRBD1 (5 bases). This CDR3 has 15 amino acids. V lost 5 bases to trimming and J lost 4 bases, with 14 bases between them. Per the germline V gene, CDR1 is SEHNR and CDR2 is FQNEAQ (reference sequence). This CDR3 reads CASSPRAGITGELFF. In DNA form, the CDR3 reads TGTGCCAGCAGCCCCAGGGCAGGGATCACCGGGGAGCTGTTTTTT. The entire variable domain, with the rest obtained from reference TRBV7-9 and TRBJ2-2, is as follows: DTGVSQNPRHKITKRGQNVTFRCDPISEHNRLYWYRQTLGQGPEFLTYFQNEAQLEKSRLLSDRFSAERPKGSFSTLEIQRTEQGDSAMYLCASSPRAGITGELFFGEGSRLTVL.